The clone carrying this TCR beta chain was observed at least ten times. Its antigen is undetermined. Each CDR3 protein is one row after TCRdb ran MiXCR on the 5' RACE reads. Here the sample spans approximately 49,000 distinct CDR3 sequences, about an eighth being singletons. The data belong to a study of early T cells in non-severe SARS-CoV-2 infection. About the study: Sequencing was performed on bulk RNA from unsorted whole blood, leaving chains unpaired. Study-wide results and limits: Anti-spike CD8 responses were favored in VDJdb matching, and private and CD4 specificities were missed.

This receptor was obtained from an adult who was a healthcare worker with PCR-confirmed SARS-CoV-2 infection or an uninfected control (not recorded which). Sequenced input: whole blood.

CDR3 region: CASSPGTSVSYEQYF. The CDR3 region has the DNA TGTGCCAGCAGCCCTGGGACTAGCGTGTCCTACGAGCAGTACTTC. This chain uses TRBV28 with TRBJ2-7; 10 nucleotides match TRBD2. Germline assignment: CDR1 MDHEN and CDR2 SYDVKM. V lost 6 bases and J lost 1; bases outside the gene matches: 6. The CDR3 extends over 15 amino acids.